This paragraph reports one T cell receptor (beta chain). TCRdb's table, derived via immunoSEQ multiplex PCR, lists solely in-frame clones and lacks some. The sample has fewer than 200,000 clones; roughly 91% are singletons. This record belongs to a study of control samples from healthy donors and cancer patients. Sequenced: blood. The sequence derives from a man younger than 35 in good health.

This CDR3 is CASSLTPNGQGDFGELFF. DNA of the CDR3: TGTGCCAGCAGCTTAACGCCAAACGGACAGGGGGACTTCGGGGAGCTGTTTTTT. The chain combines TRBV7-3 with TRBJ2-2, with TRBD1 matching over 10 bases. Germline lookup yields CDR1 SGHTA and CDR2 FQGTGA. The CDR3 sequence is 18 residues long. The trim removed 0 bases at V and 7 bases at J, leaving 11 bases unmatched.